These 27 T cell receptor beta chains originate from one sample sequenced in a study of beta chain features in type 1 diabetes. General study results and limits: A moderate, significant TCRB CDR3 shortening appeared in type 1 diabetes across four CD4+ subsets.

Expressed TCRB transcripts were sequenced because the entire RNA isolate underwent reverse transcription. Repertoires were generated with immunoSEQ multiplex PCR, while TCRdb's copy carries only in-frame clones and drops some. The sample records around 710,000 clones, about an eighth being singletons. The antigens for these receptors are not known. Sequencing was done on a sample of naive CD4+ T cells from blood. Receptor source: a man aged 25-45 years with type 1 diabetes.

This clone was seen only a few times. Other DNA sequences in this sample translate to the same CDR3. The chain has TRBV18 and TRBJ2-5; D is uncertain. This CDR3 has 12 amino acids. CDR1 is KGHSH and CDR2 is LQKENI in the germline V gene. Trimming cost V 4 bases and J 5 bases, with 8 bases left between them. As DNA, the CDR3 is TGTGCCAGCTCACAGGATCGTGAGACCCAGTACTTC. Protein product: CASSQDRETQYF.

This clone turned up a few times. The chain couples TRBV7-9 to TRBJ2-3, with TRBD2 matching 8 bases. V lost 11 bases, J lost 4 bases, and 8 bases stayed unmatched. Germline V gives CDR1 SEHNR, CDR2 FQNEAQ (reference sequence). This CDR3 region has 13 residues. This CDR3 is CAVVGLVADTQYF. CDR3 in DNA: TGTGCCGTTGTGGGACTAGTCGCAGATACGCAGTATTTT.

The rearrangement links TRBV29-1 to TRBJ2-6, with unresolved D. V was clipped by 4 bases and J by 0 bases, with 7 bases between them. The CDR3 is 14 residues long. CDR1 and CDR2 (germline): SQVTM, ANQGSEA. In DNA, the CDR3 is TGCAGCGTTGGAAGTAGCTCTGGGGCCAACGTCCTGACTTTC. Protein: CSVGSSSGANVLTF. The whole variable domain, filled in from reference TRBV29-1 and TRBJ2-6, reads SAVISQKPSRDICQRGTSLTIQCQVDSQVTMMFWYRQQPGQSLTLIATANQGSEATYESGFVIDKFPISRPNLTFSTLTVSNMSPEDSSIYLCSVGSSSGANVLTFGAGSRLTVL.

The chain employs TRBV7-9 and TRBJ2-2; D unclear. Trimming shortened V by 4 bases and J by 0 bases, and 9 bases separated the two germline ends. Germline CDR1 is SEHNR and CDR2 is FQNEAQ (reference sequence). This CDR3 is built from 15 residues. The CDR3 coding sequence is TGTGCCAGCAGCTCCCGGGCTTCGAACACCGGGGAGCTGTTTTTT. Translating it yields CASSSRASNTGELFF.

This chain connects TRBV27 to TRBJ1-6, with 7 bases lining up with TRBD1. Per the germline V gene, CDR1 is MNHEY and CDR2 is SMNVEV (reference sequence). Germline trimming cut 4 bases from V and 10 bases from J; bases unmatched to any gene: 7. The CDR3 is made up of 14 amino acids. CDR3 residues: CASSSGGQISPLHF. The CDR3 coding sequence is TGTGCCAGCAGTTCCGGGGGACAGATCTCACCCCTCCACTTT.

The CDR3 coding sequence is TGTGCCAGCTCACCAGGATCGGCTGTCCTGGCCGAGCAGTACTTC. This sequence encodes CASSPGSAVLAEQYF. The rearrangement joins TRBV18 to TRBJ2-7; D not resolved. The V and J ends lost 2 bases and 6 bases respectively, with 17 bases between them. The V gene's germline CDR1 is KGHSH and CDR2 LQKENI. This CDR3 spans 15 amino acids.

V gene TRBV30 combines with J gene TRBJ2-7, with 8 nucleotides matching TRBD1. The CDR3 runs to 13 residues. CDR1 GTSNPN and CDR2 SVGIG come from the germline V gene (reference sequence). Trimming cost V 1 base and J 5 bases; bases outside gene matches: 4. The CDR3 nucleotides are TGTGCCTGGAGTGGACAGGGGAACCACGAGCAGTACTTC. It encodes CAWSGQGNHEQYF.

This clone has a handful of counts. This chain connects TRBV29-1 to TRBJ2-7; 8 bases map to TRBD1. The CDR3 length is 13 residues. The germline gives CDR1 SQVTM, CDR2 ANQGSEA. With 3 bases clipped from V and 7 bases from J, the junction kept 8 bases outside the gene matches. CDR3 nucleotide sequence: TGCAGCGTTGATAGGCCAGGGGGCGGGGAGCAGTACTTC. Encoded protein: CSVDRPGGGEQYF.

This clone appeared a few times. This chain uses TRBV7-3 with TRBJ1-4, with D possibly being TRBD1 (6 bases). The CDR3 spans 15 residues. V lost 6 bases and J 8 bases, leaving 19 bases between the germline ends. The germline gives CDR1 SGHTA, CDR2 FQGTGA. The CDR3: CASSLGAGVGEKLFF. The CDR3 region has the DNA TGTGCCAGCAGTTTAGGAGCAGGGGTGGGCGAAAAACTGTTTTTT.

The chain links TRBV30 to TRBJ1-6; no reliable D call. This CDR3 region has 15 residues. CDR1 is GTSNPN, CDR2 SVGIG, per germline (reference sequence). V was pared by 1 base and J by 1 base, with 8 bases between. CDR3 region: CAWSGPGSYNSPLHF. The CDR3 DNA reads as TGTGCCTGGAGTGGCCCGGGTTCCTATAATTCACCCCTCCACTTT.

This clone was seen only a few times. The chain employs TRBV13 and TRBJ1-1; tentatively, D is TRBD1 (5 bases). Trimming took 3 bases from V and 3 from J, leaving 11 bases between them. Germline CDR1 reads PRHDT; CDR2 reads FYEKMQ (reference sequence). The CDR3 length is 14 residues. For the CDR3, the DNA is TGTGCCAGCAGCTTCGGACCGGGGGACACTGAAGCTTTCTTT. It codes for CASSFGPGDTEAFF.

The V call is TRBV2, the J call TRBJ2-3; no clear D. With 6 bases removed from V and 2 bases from J, the gap between germline ends came to 12 bases. Germline-derived CDR1 and CDR2 are SNHLY and FYNNEI. The CDR3 consists of 14 residues. CDR3 residues: CASRPLVPTDTQYF. In DNA form, the CDR3 reads TGTGCCAGCAGGCCACTTGTCCCCACAGATACGCAGTATTTT.

This clone occurred a few times. The chain couples TRBV6-6 to TRBJ2-5, with D hard to call. The J call is uncertain, as TRBJ2-7 better fits the DNA end. The CDR3 contains 13 residues. CDR1 is MNHNY, CDR2 SVGAGI, per germline (reference sequence). CDR3 sequence (DNA): TGTGCCACCGTAGGACGGAGCTCCTACGAGCAGTACTTC. It specifies CATVGRSSYEQYF.

This clone was seen a handful of times. J is TRBJ2-3 and V is TRBV15, with 9 bases aligning to TRBD2. Germline V gives CDR1 LNHNV, CDR2 YYDKDF (reference sequence). The CDR3 consists of 18 residues. With 0 bases clipped from V and 0 bases from J, the junction kept 7 bases outside the gene matches. In nucleotides, the CDR3 is TGTGCCACCAGCAGAGACCCCGGGCGGGGGGGCAGCACAGATACGCAGTATTTT. Translation: CATSRDPGRGGSTDTQYF. The full variable domain, in which reference TRBV15 and TRBJ2-3 provide the parts outside the CDR3, is DAMVIQNPRYQVTQFGKPVTLSCSQTLNHNVMYWYQQKSSQAPKLLFHYYDKDFNNEADTPDNFQSRRPNTSFCFLDIRSPGLGDTAMYLCATSRDPGRGGSTDTQYFGPGTRLTVL.

The CDR3 region is CASSTDGGIPYEQYF. CDR3 sequence (DNA): TGTGCCAGCAGCACCGACGGAGGGATACCCTACGAGCAGTACTTC. This sequence joins TRBV11-3 and TRBJ2-7; TRBD2 might be the D (6 bases). The CDR3 contains 15 residues. The V end was cut by 5 bases, the J end by 2 bases, with 16 bases between. CDR1 and CDR2 from the germline V gene are SGHNT and YENEEA.

This clone has only a few counts. This chain links TRBV19 with TRBJ2-6; D gene uncertain. CDR1 LNHDA and CDR2 SQIVND come from the germline V gene (reference sequence). Trimming left V 2 bases short and J 2 bases short, with 19 bases between. The CDR3 runs to 19 residues. This CDR3 reads CASSIRYTFTPPGANVLTF. CDR3 nucleotide sequence: TGTGCCAGTAGTATAAGGTACACTTTCACCCCTCCTGGGGCCAACGTCCTGACTTTC.

This clone was seen a handful of times. The chain links TRBV5-1 to TRBJ2-7; tentatively, D is TRBD2 (5 bases). Trimming took 0 bases from V and 1 from J, leaving 14 bases between them. This CDR3 is built from 16 residues. Germline V lookup: CDR1 SGHRS, CDR2 YFSETQ. The CDR3 coding sequence is TGCGCCAGCAGCTTGGGGGTGGCCAGACTATCCTACGAGCAGTACTTC. It yields the protein CASSLGVARLSYEQYF.

This clone was seen a handful of times. The chain is built from TRBV7-2 and TRBJ1-6; 8 nucleotides align to TRBD1. CDR1 and CDR2 (germline): SGHTA, FQGNSA. V lost 5 bases, J lost 2 bases, and 11 bases stayed unmatched. The CDR3 consists of 18 residues. The CDR3 DNA is TGTGCCAGCAGCCCGCTGTACAGGGGGAGCGCCTATAATTCACCCCTCCACTTT. Its protein product is CASSPLYRGSAYNSPLHF. Based on the CDR3 plus reference TRBV7-2 and TRBJ1-6, the full variable domain is GAGVSQSPSNKVTEKGKDVELRCDPISGHTALYWYRQSLGQGLEFLIYFQGNSAPDKSGLPSDRFSAERTGGSVSTLTIQRTQQEDSAVYLCASSPLYRGSAYNSPLHFGNGTRLTVT.

A few counts support this clone. The J gene is TRBJ1-5, the V gene TRBV30, with 7 bases lining up with TRBD1. This CDR3 is 15 amino acids long. The ends lost 0 bases at V and 3 bases at J; junction bases unmatched: 5. CDR1 GTSNPN and CDR2 SVGIG come from the germline V gene (reference sequence). This CDR3 is CAWSVQGTNNQPQHF. Here the CDR3 DNA reads TGTGCCTGGAGTGTACAGGGGACCAACAATCAGCCCCAGCATTTT.

This clone was observed a handful of times. The gene calls are TRBV11-2 and TRBJ2-5; 8 bases map to TRBD2. The V and J ends lost 5 bases and 5 bases, in that order; junction bases with no gene match: 16. The CDR3 covers 17 residues. Germline-derived CDR1 and CDR2 are SGHAT and FQNNGV. CDR3 protein: CASSRVRAGGSSETQYF. CDR3 DNA sequence: TGTGCCAGCAGCCGAGTTCGGGCGGGGGGCTCATCGGAGACCCAGTACTTC.

V gene TRBV6-5 combines with J gene TRBJ1-2, with 7 positions matching TRBD1. The V gene end was trimmed by 6 bases and the J gene end by 6 bases; junction bases not matched to a gene: 13. The germline gives CDR1 MNHEY, CDR2 SVGAGI. The CDR3 totals 15 residues. The CDR3 DNA sequence: TGTGCCAGCAGATTCTCGGCAGGGGGTAGCCATGGCTACACCTTC. This translates into CASRFSAGGSHGYTF.

J is TRBJ2-3 and V is TRBV9, with D maybe TRBD2 (5 bases). The CDR3 length is 16 residues. Germline V CDR1 and CDR2: SGDLS, YYNGEE. V was clipped by 2 bases and J by 7 bases, with 20 bases between them. The CDR3, as DNA: TGTGCCAGCAGCGTCGGATTAAGTCCCTCGGACTATACGCAGTATTTT. Protein: CASSVGLSPSDYTQYF.

The rearrangement uses TRBV5-4 and TRBJ2-3; D not resolved. V dropped 5 bases and J dropped 2 bases, with 18 bases sitting between them. This CDR3 has 16 residues. Germline loops: CDR1 SGHNT, CDR2 YYREEE (reference sequence). The CDR3 DNA sequence: TGTGCCAGCAGTCCAGCTACCCCAGTCCCCACAGATACGCAGTATTTT. It translates to CASSPATPVPTDTQYF.

The CDR3 sequence is CASNERNGNTIYF. CDR3 coding DNA: TGTGCCAGCAACGAAAGGAATGGAAACACCATATATTTT. This chain connects TRBV9 to TRBJ1-3; D ambiguous. Trimming took off 6 bases at V and 3 bases at J, with 10 bases between the two ends. The CDR3 length is 13 residues. The V gene's germline CDR1 is SGDLS and CDR2 YYNGEE.

The chain carries TRBV5-1 and TRBJ2-1; TRBD1 matches at 10 bases. Trimming cost V 0 bases and J 8 bases; bases outside gene matches: 5. The CDR3 is 15 residues long. Germline CDR1 SGHRS, CDR2 YFSETQ. The CDR3 spells CASSLGQGAGDEQFF. As DNA, the CDR3 is TGCGCCAGCAGCTTGGGACAGGGGGCGGGAGATGAGCAGTTCTTC.

This sequence joins TRBV4-3 and TRBJ1-3; D gene ambiguous. Germline assignment: CDR1 LGHNA and CDR2 YSLEER. The CDR3 is made up of 14 amino acids. Trimming stripped 0 bases from V and 0 bases from J, with 3 bases between. CDR3 amino acids: CASSQEHSGNTIYF. In DNA, the CDR3 is TGCGCCAGCAGCCAAGAACACTCTGGAAACACCATATATTTT.

V usage is TRBV7-2 and J usage is TRBJ2-7, with D tentatively TRBD2 (7 bases). The CDR3 length is 16 residues. Germline-derived CDR1 and CDR2 are SGHTA and FQGNSA. Deletions cut 2 bases from V and 0 bases from J, with 14 bases between. The CDR3 DNA reads as TGTGCCAGCAGCTTATTCGGGGGGACACTCTCCTACGAGCAGTACTTC. It encodes CASSLFGGTLSYEQYF.